One and the same sample provided the 19 T cell receptor beta chains below, sequenced in a study of Ad26.COV2.S vaccination and SARS-CoV-2 variants. Data came from immunoSEQ multiplex PCR; TCRdb stores just in-frame clones and leaves some out. The profile shows under 400,000 clones, roughly 84% of them singletons. Regarding treatment: some 20 received Ad26.COV2.S at low or high dose, single or two shots; about 5 received placebo; per-sample allocation not given. Collection of samples fell on day 63 after the first vaccine or placebo injection. Sample: peripheral blood, taken in a trial of Ad26.COV2.S vaccine versus placebo. These receptor sequences come from a person aged 18-60 years who received the Ad26.COV2.S COVID-19 vaccine or a placebo.

The chain joins TRBV7-6 to TRBJ2-1; possible D gene TRBD2, 6 bases. The CDR3 consists of 16 residues. CDR1 is SGHVS and CDR2 is FNYEAQ in the germline V gene. V lost 5 bases, J lost 5 bases, and 19 bases lay in between. The CDR3 region is CASSAGLGGGNNEQFF. CDR3 in DNA: TGTGCCAGCAGCGCCGGGTTGGGAGGAGGAAACAATGAGCAGTTCTTC.

This CDR3 reads CASSSQGQVPYNEQFF. In nucleotides, the CDR3 is TGTGCCAGCAGCTCCCAGGGACAGGTTCCCTACAATGAGCAGTTCTTC. The chain has TRBV7-3 and TRBJ2-1, with 8 nucleotides matching TRBD1. CDR3 length: 16 residues. V was pared by 4 bases and J by 2 bases, with 7 bases of the junction left unmatched. The germline V gene has CDR1 SGHTA and CDR2 FQGTGA.

This clone was seen a single time. V usage is TRBV3-1 (or the pseudogene TRBV3-2) and J usage is TRBJ1-5; maybe TRBD1 (6 bases). The CDR3 has 18 residues. V lost 1 base and J lost 3, with 19 bases in between. The germline gives CDR1 LGHDT, CDR2 YNNKEL (reference sequence). Here the CDR3 reads CASSQGLPFGQLNQPQHF. The CDR3 DNA follows: TGTGCCAGCAGCCAAGGACTCCCATTTGGACAGCTCAATCAGCCCCAGCATTTT.

V and J are TRBV5-1 and TRBJ1-5; a possible D gene is TRBD1 (6 bases). This CDR3 contains 15 residues. From germline, CDR1 is SGHRS and CDR2 YFSETQ. V lost 4 bases, J lost 1 base, and 12 bases lay in between. CDR3: CASSLTGASNQPQHF. DNA of the CDR3: TGCGCCAGCAGCCTGACAGGTGCCAGCAATCAGCCCCAGCATTTT.

The chain recombines TRBV27 with TRBJ1-6; D unresolved. The germline V gene has CDR1 MNHEY and CDR2 SMNVEV (reference sequence). Trimming took off 3 bases at V and 10 bases at J, with 19 bases between the two ends. The CDR3 extends over 16 amino acids. The CDR3 nucleotides read TGTGCCAGCAGTTTGTCTAGTCCGGGGTTTCGATCACCCCTCCACTTT. Translated, it gives CASSLSSPGFRSPLHF.

The chain has TRBV5-5 and TRBJ2-7, with D tentatively TRBD1 or TRBD2 (5 bases each). The CDR3 spans 14 residues. Trimming stripped 0 bases from V and 7 bases from J, with 14 bases between. Germline CDR1 reads SGHKS; CDR2 reads YYEKEE (reference sequence). In nucleotides, the CDR3 is TGTGCCAGCAGCTTGGTAGGCAGGGAGTGGGAGCAGTACTTC. As protein: CASSLVGREWEQYF.

CDR3 sequence reads: CASSIRDYEQYF. The CDR3 nucleotides read TGTGCCAGTAGTATTCGGGACTACGAGCAGTACTTC. This chain links TRBV19 with TRBJ2-7; tentative D call: TRBD2 (5 bases). This CDR3 comprises 12 residues. Germline CDR1 LNHDA, CDR2 SQIVND (reference sequence). V gave up 3 bases and J gave up 3 bases, with 6 bases separating them.

A remark on this clone: In the same sample, other DNA sequences code for this CDR3. The chain joins TRBV3-1 (or the pseudogene TRBV3-2) to TRBJ2-2, with D hard to call. Germline V gene sequence: CDR1 LGHDT, CDR2 YNNKEL (reference sequence). The CDR3 loop spans 13 amino acids. Trimming took 1 base from V and 4 from J, leaving 4 bases between them. The CDR3 loop reads CASSQVSTGELFF. DNA for the CDR3: TGTGCCAGCAGCCAAGTGTCCACCGGGGAGCTGTTTTTT.

J is TRBJ1-6 and V is TRBV13; D is perhaps TRBD1 (5 bases). The CDR3 runs to 14 residues. V gave up 5 bases and J gave up 5 bases, with 10 bases separating them. Per the germline V gene, CDR1 is PRHDT and CDR2 is FYEKMQ (reference sequence). CDR3 coding DNA: TGTGCCAGCAGCGGTACAGGTGATAATTCACCCCTCCACTTT. Translated, it gives CASSGTGDNSPLHF.

The chain employs TRBV19 and TRBJ2-7; 8 nucleotides agree with TRBD1. J gave up 2 bases and V 3 bases, and 6 bases lay outside the gene matches. The germline gives CDR1 LNHDA, CDR2 SQIVND (reference sequence). This CDR3 has 15 residues. CDR3 sequence: CASSIRDRYPYEQYF. Written as DNA, the CDR3 is TGTGCCAGTAGTATCAGGGACAGGTACCCCTACGAGCAGTACTTC.

V and J are TRBV11-2 and TRBJ1-4; D uncertain. Trimming removed 2 bases at V and 5 bases at J, with 15 bases between. Germline CDR1 and CDR2: SGHAT and FQNNGV. The CDR3 extends over 16 amino acids. This CDR3 reads CASSLYGPARNEKLFF. The CDR3 DNA reads TGTGCCAGCAGCTTATACGGGCCAGCTCGAAATGAAAAACTGTTTTTT. The variable domain in full, with the rest retrieved from reference TRBV11-2 and TRBJ1-4, is EAGVAQSPRYKIIEKRQSVAFWCNPISGHATLYWYQQILGQGPKLLIQFQNNGVVDDSQLPKDRFSAERLKGVDSTLKIQPAKLEDSAVYLCASSLYGPARNEKLFFGSGTQLSVL.

This clone has more than one count but fewer than ten. V usage is TRBV7-9 and J usage is TRBJ2-2; D may be TRBD2 (6 bases). The germline V gene has CDR1 SEHNR and CDR2 FQNEAQ (reference sequence). The ends were cut back, 5 bases at V and 4 bases at J, with 17 bases in the middle. The CDR3 is 16 amino acids. CDR3 in amino acids: CASSPRVRGFTGELFF. Here the CDR3 DNA reads TGTGCCAGCAGCCCAAGGGTGCGGGGTTTCACCGGGGAGCTGTTTTTT.

The rearrangement joins TRBV4-3 to TRBJ1-1; D unresolved. Germline-derived CDR1 and CDR2 are LGHNA and YSLEER. The V and J ends lost 1 base and 0 bases respectively, with 3 bases between them. CDR3 length: 13 amino acids. CDR3 in amino acids: CASSQVVNTEAFF. Here the CDR3 DNA reads TGCGCCAGCAGCCAAGTTGTGAACACTGAAGCTTTCTTT.

This chain connects TRBV13 to TRBJ1-4, with D hard to call. V was cut by 3 bases and J by 3 bases, with 11 bases left in between. This CDR3 region has 15 residues. Germline V CDR1 and CDR2: PRHDT, FYEKMQ (reference sequence). The CDR3 spells CASSLSPAANEKLFF. In DNA form, the CDR3 reads TGTGCCAGCAGCTTGTCACCGGCGGCTAATGAAAAACTGTTTTTT. Complete variable domain (other parts from reference TRBV13 and TRBJ1-4): AAGVIQSPRHLIKEKRETATLKCYPIPRHDTVYWYQQGPGQDPQFLISFYEKMQSDKGSIPDRFSAQQFSDYHSELNMSSLELGDSALYFCASSLSPAANEKLFFGSGTQLSVL.

The rearrangement uses TRBV12-5 and TRBJ1-3; D may be TRBD1 (5 bases). Germline-derived CDR1 and CDR2 are LGHNT and FRNRAP. The CDR3 totals 17 residues. Trimming stripped 1 base from V and 0 bases from J, with 13 bases between. Written as DNA, the CDR3 is TGTGCTAGTGGTTTGGGGCGCGGGGACTCCTCTGGAAACACCATATATTTT. As protein: CASGLGRGDSSGNTIYF.

The genes are TRBV7-8 and TRBJ1-2, with D possibly matching TRBD1 (5 bases). The germline V gene has CDR1 SGHVS and CDR2 FQNEAQ. This CDR3 spans 15 amino acids. Between the trimmed V and J ends, which lost 0 bases and 4 bases, there was a span of 12 bases. The CDR3 sequence: CASSLAGGNSYGYTF. CDR3 in DNA: TGTGCCAGCAGCTTAGCCGGGGGTAATAGCTATGGCTACACCTTC.

The chain uses TRBV4-1 and TRBJ1-2; the match to TRBD1 covers 9 bases. The CDR3 loop spans 18 amino acids. V was clipped by 4 bases and J by 4 bases; unmatched bases: 16. Germline values: CDR1 MGHRA, CDR2 YSYEKL. For the CDR3, the DNA is TGCGCCAGCAGCCTTATCATGGGTGTGCGGGGACAGGGCTATGGCTACACCTTC. Amino acid sequence: CASSLIMGVRGQGYGYTF.

The chain recombines TRBV27 with TRBJ1-1, with unresolved D. Germline V gene lookup returns CDR1 MNHEY and CDR2 SMNVEV (reference sequence). The V end was cut by 0 bases, the J end by 0 bases, with 8 bases between. There are 15 residues in the CDR3. CDR3 in DNA: TGTGCCAGCAGTTTATCGGGATCCTTGAACACTGAAGCTTTCTTT. This sequence encodes CASSLSGSLNTEAFF.

The V gene is TRBV11-2, the J gene TRBJ1-2; 9 bases line up with TRBD1. Trimming took 3 bases from V and 4 from J; bases not matched to a gene: 3. The CDR3 has 14 amino acids. The germline CDR1 and CDR2 sequences are SGHAT and FQNNGV. This CDR3 is CASSLGQGFYGYTF. The CDR3 nucleotides are TGTGCCAGCAGCTTGGGACAGGGATTCTATGGCTACACCTTC.